Sequencing of this T cell receptor beta chain was carried out in a study of blood T cell repertoires in COVID-19. Study-level information: The samples span acute and convalescent COVID-19 from the United States, Italy and Spain. T cells, B-cell-depleted T cells, or PBMCs supplied cDNA or gDNA.

Authors' data handling: How many nucleated cells were present was estimated from reference gene primer amplification. Produced via immunoSEQ multiplex PCR; TCRdb's table is partial and in-frame only. The V and J calls and clone size are taken from that table; D and trimming were inferred from the DNA. The sample has tens of thousands of clones, 82% seen once. CDR1 and CDR2 from the germline V gene are SGHDT and YYEEEE. The CDR3 is 15 amino acids. Trimming shortened V by 0 bases and J by 3 bases, and 10 bases separated the two germline ends. This sequence joins TRBV5-6 and TRBJ1-5; D may be TRBD1 (5 bases). The TCR was taken from a woman aged 55-70 years with acute or convalescent COVID-19. Sequenced material: peripheral blood. The CDR3 sequence: CASSLGGFDNQPQHF. DNA of the CDR3: TGTGCCAGCAGCTTGGGGGGCTTTGACAATCAGCCCCAGCATTTT.